The entry below describes one T cell receptor (beta chain). This entry belongs to a study of T cells after yellow fever vaccination. Trimming removed 0 bases from V and 1 base from J, with 8 bases in between. Germline lookup yields CDR1 WNHNN and CDR2 SYGVQD (reference sequence). CDR3 length equals 15 residues. TCRdb re-analysed the 5' RACE reads in MiXCR, keeping a single row per CDR3 protein. Among 500,000 to 650,000 distinct CDR3 sequences, about 12% were seen once, and the ten largest hold 14% to 15%. The J gene is TRBJ2-3, the V gene TRBV10-1; no clear D gene. The sequencing used PBMCs, collected on the day of the yellow fever booster vaccination. The receptor comes from a man under 40 who received the YFV17D yellow fever vaccine. The CDR3 DNA sequence: TGCGCCAGCAGTGAGTCGGCACTTCGCACAGATACGCAGTATTTT. This codes for CASSESALRTDTQYF.